The 8 T cell receptor beta chains below come from one sample, sequenced in a study of T cell responses to AZD1222 COVID-19 vaccine. Sequencing used immunoSEQ multiplex PCR; TCRdb keeps in-frame clones, though not all of them. The profile shows 100,000 to 150,000 clones, approximately 90% of them singletons. The sequencing used peripheral blood, collected on day 0 of AZD1222 vaccination. These receptors all come from an adult in good health.

The chain joins TRBV11-1 to TRBJ2-3; D gene uncertain. Germline loops: CDR1 SGHAT, CDR2 FQDESV (reference sequence). The CDR3 is 15 amino acids. Trimming took off 1 base at V and 1 base at J, with 9 bases between the two ends. The CDR3 loop reads CASSLGGLGTDTQYF. The CDR3 nucleotides are TGTGCCAGCAGCTTAGGGGGTTTGGGCACAGATACGCAGTATTTT.

The V and J genes are TRBV28 and TRBJ1-6; D gene uncertain. The CDR3 length is 13 residues. V lost 7 bases to trimming and J lost 2 bases, with 6 bases between them. The germline V gene encodes CDR1 MDHEN and CDR2 SYDVKM. CDR3 nucleotide sequence: TGTGCCAGCAACCCTACCTATAATTCACCCCTCCACTTT. Its translation: CASNPTYNSPLHF. The full variable domain, rest sourced from reference TRBV28 and TRBJ1-6, is DVKVTQSSRYLVKRTGEKVFLECVQDMDHENMFWYRQDPGLGLRLIYFSYDVKMKEKGDIPEGYSVSREKKERFSLILESASTNQTSMYLCASNPTYNSPLHFGNGTRLTVT.

V is TRBV11-2 and J is TRBJ1-2; D perhaps matches TRBD1 (5 bases). Trimming removed 6 bases at V and 8 bases at J, with 16 bases between. The CDR3 has 13 amino acids. From germline, CDR1 is SGHAT and CDR2 FQNNGV. CDR3 coding DNA: TGTGCCAGCAGATATCCAGGGCGGGAAGGCTACACCTTC. This encodes CASRYPGREGYTF.

The chain carries TRBV29-1 and TRBJ1-2; 7 positions match TRBD1. Germline V lookup: CDR1 SQVTM, CDR2 ANQGSEA. The trim removed 1 base at V and 6 bases at J, leaving 5 bases unmatched. The CDR3 contains 13 residues. Written as DNA, the CDR3 is TGCAGCGTTGAAGTAATCAGGGGGGATGGCTACACCTTC. Protein product: CSVEVIRGDGYTF.

J is TRBJ2-5 and V is TRBV5-1; TRBD2 matches at 10 bases. This CDR3 is 15 amino acids long. The germline gives CDR1 SGHRS, CDR2 YFSETQ. J was trimmed by 5 bases and V by 2 bases; bases with no gene match: 6. In nucleotides, the CDR3 is TGCGCCAGCAGCTTCCCTAGCGGGGGTGGGGAGACCCAGTACTTC. Protein product: CASSFPSGGGETQYF.

V usage is TRBV28 and J usage is TRBJ1-6; TRBD1 matches at 7 bases. Germline lookup yields CDR1 MDHEN and CDR2 SYDVKM. The CDR3 contains 17 residues. The V segment lost 2 bases and the J segment 7 bases; nucleotides outside the gene matches: 11. CDR3 sequence (DNA): TGTGCCAGCAGTTTAATCCAAGAGGGGGACAGAAATTCACCCCTCCACTTT. This encodes CASSLIQEGDRNSPLHF. The full variable domain, its missing parts supplied by reference TRBV28 and TRBJ1-6, is DVKVTQSSRYLVKRTGEKVFLECVQDMDHENMFWYRQDPGLGLRLIYFSYDVKMKEKGDIPEGYSVSREKKERFSLILESASTNQTSMYLCASSLIQEGDRNSPLHFGNGTRLTVT.

The rearrangement uses TRBV12-5 and TRBJ1-1; possibly TRBD1 for D (6 bases). Per germline, CDR1 LGHNT and CDR2 FRNRAP. Trimming cost V 6 bases and J 8 bases, with 16 bases left between them. The CDR3 runs 13 residues. This CDR3 reads CASGVGGGTEAFF. For the CDR3, the DNA is TGTGCTAGTGGCGTAGGGGGTGGGACGGAAGCTTTCTTT. Filled out from reference TRBV12-5 and TRBJ1-1, the complete variable domain reads DARVTQTPRHKVTEMGQEVTMRCQPILGHNTVFWYRQTMMQGLELLAYFRNRAPLDDSGMPKDRFSAEMPDATLATLKIQPSEPRDSAVYFCASGVGGGTEAFFGQGTRLTVV.

This rearrangement joins TRBV28 to TRBJ2-1; the D is unclear. The length of the CDR3 is 11 residues. V was trimmed by 10 bases and J by 12 bases, leaving 16 bases between them. The germline CDR1 and CDR2 sequences are MDHEN and SYDVKM. In DNA, the CDR3 is TGTGCCACCTCTTTCCTGACGAGGCAGTTCTTC. This codes for CATSFLTRQFF.